Below are 25 T cell receptor beta chains sequenced from a single sample in a study of identical twins. TCRdb ran MiXCR on the 5' RACE reads and lists one entry per CDR3 protein. The sample holds 1.5 million to 2 million distinct CDR3 sequences, about 32% seen once. Input material: cord blood. Receptors originate from a newborn girl in good health.

This chain joins TRBV11-2 and TRBJ1-3; TRBD1 aligns across 8 bases. The CDR3 loop spans 15 amino acids. V gave up 4 bases and J gave up 3 bases; unmatched junction bases: 5. The V gene's germline CDR1 is SGHAT and CDR2 FQNNGV. The CDR3 loop reads CASSSDRGGGNTIYF. CDR3 in DNA: TGTGCCAGCAGCTCCGACAGGGGCGGTGGAAACACCATATATTTT.

The chain joins TRBV5-1 to TRBJ2-3, with 7 bases fitting TRBD2. Germline V CDR1 and CDR2: SGHRS, YFSETQ. J was trimmed by 0 bases and V by 4 bases; bases with no gene match: 8. The CDR3 consists of 16 residues. In DNA form, the CDR3 reads TGCGCCAGCAGCCCTAGCGGATACACTAGCACAGATACGCAGTATTTT. Residues: CASSPSGYTSTDTQYF.

This clonotype was picked up many times. V gene TRBV25-1 combines with J gene TRBJ1-1; D gene uncertain. V was shortened by 1 base and J by 2 bases, with 2 bases between the two germline ends. This CDR3 has 12 amino acids. The germline V gene encodes CDR1 MGHDK and CDR2 SYGVNS. The CDR3 sequence is CASSEFNTEAFF. The CDR3 region has the DNA TGTGCCAGCAGTGAATTTAACACTGAAGCTTTCTTT.

The chain joins TRBV27 to TRBJ2-1; D tentatively fits TRBD1 or TRBD2 (5 bases each). The CDR3 covers 15 residues. The V gene's germline CDR1 is MNHEY and CDR2 SMNVEV (reference sequence). The V gene lost 4 bases and the J gene lost 4 bases, with 14 bases spanning the gap. CDR3 sequence (DNA): TGTGCCAGCAGTTGGCTGGGGGTAGCGTACAATGAGCAGTTCTTC. Translated: CASSWLGVAYNEQFF.

The CDR3 protein is CASSQVAGVSDTQYF. The CDR3 DNA sequence: TGCGCCAGCAGCCAAGTAGCGGGAGTTTCTGATACGCAGTATTTT. The genes are TRBV4-1 and TRBJ2-3; 9 positions agree with TRBD2. V dropped 1 base and J dropped 6; count of bases not matched to a gene: 5. CDR3 length equals 15 residues. Germline V gene lookup returns CDR1 MGHRA and CDR2 YSYEKL.

The rearrangement joins TRBV4-2 to TRBJ1-5, with a tentative D call TRBD1 (6 bases). The CDR3 length is 17 residues. CDR1 LGHNA and CDR2 YNFKEQ come from the germline V gene. Trimming shortened V by 3 bases and J by 5 bases, and 20 bases separated the two germline ends. CDR3 residues: CASSQQGGAGGDQPQHF. The CDR3 DNA reads TGTGCCAGCAGCCAGCAAGGGGGAGCAGGCGGGGATCAGCCCCAGCATTTT.

J is TRBJ2-7 and V is TRBV7-8; TRBD2 matches 8 bases. Germline loops: CDR1 SGHVS, CDR2 FQNEAQ. The CDR3 spans 16 residues. V trimming: 0 bases; J trimming: 5 bases; junction bases outside the gene matches: 9. The CDR3 loop is CASSLALAGGGNEQYF. CDR3 sequence (DNA): TGTGCCAGCAGCTTAGCGTTGGCGGGAGGTGGCAACGAGCAGTACTTC.

This clonotype was seen more than once but under ten times. The chain recombines TRBV28 with TRBJ2-1; D might be TRBD2 (6 bases). The CDR3 runs 15 residues. The germline V and J ends were trimmed by 6 bases and 3 bases, with 15 bases remaining between them. The germline V gene has CDR1 MDHEN and CDR2 SYDVKM. The CDR3 coding sequence is TGTGCCAGCAGCGCTTATCCGGACTACTACAATGAGCAGTTCTTC. Residues: CASSAYPDYYNEQFF.

This rearrangement joins TRBV20-1 to TRBJ2-5, with TRBD2 matching over 9 bases. The germline gives CDR1 DFQATT, CDR2 SNEGSKA (reference sequence). Trimming took 6 bases from V and 11 from J; bases not matched to a gene: 16. The CDR3 has 14 amino acids. The CDR3 DNA sequence: TGCAGTGCCACGAGGACTAGCGTGACGTTTGAGCAGTACTTC. Amino acid sequence: CSATRTSVTFEQYF.

The rearrangement joins TRBV3-1 to TRBJ2-3; D remains unclear. Germline-derived CDR1 and CDR2 are LGHDT and YNNKEL (reference sequence). The CDR3 length is 17 residues. The ends were cut back, 4 bases at V and 1 base at J, with 18 bases in the middle. The CDR3 loop is CASSPPTFHLRTDTQYF. CDR3 in DNA: TGTGCCAGCAGCCCCCCGACCTTTCACCTTCGCACAGATACGCAGTATTTT.

The chain joins TRBV5-1 to TRBJ2-7; D uncertain. V lost 4 bases to trimming and J lost 7 bases, with 24 bases between them. This CDR3 is built from 16 residues. Germline values: CDR1 SGHRS, CDR2 YFSETQ. The CDR3 DNA follows: TGCGCCAGCAGCCCCCCTACGGCGTCGTCCTACAATGAGCAGTACTTC. Amino acid sequence: CASSPPTASSYNEQYF.

CDR3 sequence (DNA): TGCAGTGCTAGAGTAGTTAGCGGGGGGGCCACAGATACGCAGTATTTT. Its protein is CSARVVSGGATDTQYF. The gene calls are TRBV20-1 and TRBJ2-3; 11 bases line up with TRBD2. The CDR3 totals 16 residues. V lost 1 base to trimming and J lost 2 bases; unmatched junction nucleotides: 5. Germline V CDR1 and CDR2: DFQATT, SNEGSKA (reference sequence).

This clonotype was observed a few times. This chain joins TRBV4-1 and TRBJ2-5; TRBD1 aligns across 9 bases. Trimming at V came to 2 bases and at J to 4 bases, leaving 5 bases not matched to a gene. The CDR3 loop spans 15 amino acids. CDR1 and CDR2 from the germline V gene are MGHRA and YSYEKL. CDR3 coding DNA: TGCGCCAGCAGCCAACCAAGGGACAGGGTAGAGACCCAGTACTTC. It is translated as CASSQPRDRVETQYF.

In this sample, this clonotype turned up a few times. V and J are TRBV5-6 and TRBJ1-1, with 9 bases fitting TRBD1. The CDR3 length is 17 residues. Per germline, CDR1 SGHDT and CDR2 YYEEEE. The V segment lost 0 bases and the J segment 0 bases; nucleotides outside the gene matches: 6. For the CDR3, the DNA is TGTGCCAGCAGCTTGGCGGGACAGGGCCTCATGAACACTGAAGCTTTCTTT. This codes for CASSLAGQGLMNTEAFF. The full variable domain, rest sourced from reference TRBV5-6 and TRBJ1-1, is DAGVTQSPTHLIKTRGQQVTLRCSPKSGHDTVSWYQQALGQGPQFIFQYYEEEERQRGNFPDRFSGHQFPNYSSELNVNALLLGDSALYLCASSLAGQGLMNTEAFFGQGTRLTVV.

In its sample, this clonotype was seen a few times. As DNA, the CDR3 is TGTGCCAGCAGTCTGGGACTCCCGAGTCAGCCCCAGCATTTT. As protein: CASSLGLPSQPQHF. The rearrangement joins TRBV28 to TRBJ1-5, with TRBD1 as a possible D gene (5 bases). Germline lookup yields CDR1 MDHEN and CDR2 SYDVKM. Trimming shortened V by 5 bases and J by 6 bases, and 14 bases separated the two germline ends. The CDR3 contains 14 residues.

V gene TRBV11-1 combines with J gene TRBJ1-2, with 8 bases aligning to TRBD1. CDR3 size: 16 residues. In germline, CDR1 is SGHAT, CDR2 FQDESV (reference sequence). With V trimmed by 4 bases and J by 2 bases, 9 bases remained unmatched. The CDR3 protein is CASSYEQGERNYGYTF. The CDR3 DNA is TGTGCCAGCAGCTACGAACAGGGGGAGCGGAACTATGGCTACACCTTC.

The chain couples TRBV7-2 to TRBJ2-3, with 7 bases matching TRBD2. Germline values: CDR1 SGHTA, CDR2 FQGNSA. Trimming at V came to 1 base and at J to 2 bases, leaving 3 bases not matched to a gene. There are 15 residues in the CDR3. This CDR3 reads CASSLDAGDTDTQYF. The CDR3, as DNA: TGTGCCAGCAGCTTAGACGCGGGAGACACAGATACGCAGTATTTT.

The chain couples TRBV5-1 to TRBJ2-1; 10 bases match TRBD2. Near its end, the DNA agrees better with TRBJ2-7, so the J call may be wrong. Germline CDR1 is SGHRS and CDR2 is YFSETQ. The CDR3 runs to 15 residues. In DNA, the CDR3 is TGCGCCAGCAGCTTGGCCCTAGCGGGAGCCAATGAGCAGTACTTC. Amino acids: CASSLALAGANEQYF.

This clonotype was picked up a small number of times. This chain uses TRBV20-1 with TRBJ2-1; 9 bases fit TRBD2. V was clipped by 6 bases and J by 4 bases; unmatched bases: 10. The CDR3 is made up of 15 amino acids. Germline CDR1 and CDR2: DFQATT and SNEGSKA (reference sequence). The CDR3 region is CSAVGSSGAYNEQFF. Written as DNA, the CDR3 is TGCAGTGCCGTAGGTTCTAGCGGGGCATACAATGAGCAGTTCTTC.

The chain recombines TRBV3-1 with TRBJ2-3; possible D gene TRBD2, 6 bases. V lost 0 bases and J 2 bases, leaving 15 bases between the germline ends. The CDR3 runs 17 residues. From germline, CDR1 is LGHDT and CDR2 YNNKEL (reference sequence). The CDR3 is CASSQEGAGIITDTQYF. CDR3 bases: TGTGCCAGCAGCCAAGAGGGAGCGGGTATAATCACAGATACGCAGTATTTT.

The chain has TRBV2 and TRBJ1-2; the D gene is possibly TRBD1 (5 bases). Germline V gives CDR1 SNHLY, CDR2 FYNNEI. Trimming cost V 5 bases and J 1 base, with 14 bases left between them. The CDR3 runs to 15 residues. CDR3 sequence (DNA): TGTGCCAGCAGTAGGAGTCCAGGGAATAACTATGGCTACACCTTC. Translating it yields CASSRSPGNNYGYTF. The full variable domain, its missing parts supplied by reference TRBV2 and TRBJ1-2, is EPEVTQTPSHQVTQMGQEVILRCVPISNHLYFYWYRQILGQKVEFLVSFYNNEISEKSEIFDDQFSVERPDGSNFTLKIRSTKLEDSAMYFCASSRSPGNNYGYTFGSGTRLTVV.

This chain uses TRBV20-1 with TRBJ2-3; TRBD1 matches at 9 bases. CDR1 and CDR2 from the germline V gene are DFQATT and SNEGSKA (reference sequence). V shed 1 base, J shed 4 bases, and the junction held 6 bases outside the gene matches. The CDR3 totals 15 residues. CDR3 in DNA: TGCAGTGCTAGAGCGGGACAGGGACCCCCAGATACGCAGTATTTT. This gives the protein CSARAGQGPPDTQYF.

This clonotype was seen a few times. The chain uses TRBV4-1 and TRBJ2-7; TRBD2 matches 7 bases. V lost 0 bases and J lost 4; bases outside the gene matches: 12. The CDR3 covers 17 residues. Per the germline V gene, CDR1 is MGHRA and CDR2 is YSYEKL. CDR3 bases: TGCGCCAGCAGCCAAGATAGGACCAGCGGGGTCTTGTACGAGCAGTACTTC. Its translation is CASSQDRTSGVLYEQYF.

This chain connects TRBV11-2 to TRBJ2-1, with no clear D. The J call may be mistaken, given a closer DNA end match to TRBJ2-7. Looked up from germline, CDR1 is SGHAT and CDR2 is FQNNGV. The CDR3 spans 16 residues. CDR3 DNA: TGTGCCAGCAGCTTCGGACGCCACCCTCCCTACAATGAGCAGTACTTC. Translation: CASSFGRHPPYNEQYF.

The chain links TRBV15 to TRBJ2-1; TRBD1 aligns across 7 bases. The ends lost 3 bases at V and 3 bases at J; junction bases unmatched: 2. The CDR3 totals 14 residues. Per the germline V gene, CDR1 is LNHNV and CDR2 is YYDKDF (reference sequence). CDR3: CATSRTGYYNEQFF. The CDR3 DNA reads TGTGCCACCAGCAGGACAGGGTACTACAATGAGCAGTTCTTC.